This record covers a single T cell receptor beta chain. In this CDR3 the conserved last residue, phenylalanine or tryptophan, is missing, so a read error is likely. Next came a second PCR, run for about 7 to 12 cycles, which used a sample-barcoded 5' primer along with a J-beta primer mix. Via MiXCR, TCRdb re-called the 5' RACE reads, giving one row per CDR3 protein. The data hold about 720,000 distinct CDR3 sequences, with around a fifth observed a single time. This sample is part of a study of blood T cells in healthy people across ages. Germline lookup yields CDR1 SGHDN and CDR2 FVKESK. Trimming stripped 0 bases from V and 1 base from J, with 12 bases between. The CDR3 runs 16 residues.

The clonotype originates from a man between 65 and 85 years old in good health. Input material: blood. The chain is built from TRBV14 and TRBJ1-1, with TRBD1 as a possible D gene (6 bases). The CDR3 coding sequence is TGTGCCAGCAGCCAAGACAGGGGACAATCGAACACTGAAGCTTTCTTG. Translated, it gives CASSQDRGQSNTEAFL.